Listed here are 5 T cell receptor beta chains from one sample, sequenced in a study of blood T cells in healthy people across ages. The second PCR ran about 6 to 12 cycles with a sample-barcoded 5' primer and J-beta primers. TCRdb reprocessed the 5' RACE reads via MiXCR and lists one record per CDR3 protein. The table has 800,000 to 950,000 distinct CDR3 sequences, around 48% seen once. Sequenced input: blood. The source is a man aged 25 to 40 in good health.

V and J are TRBV20-1 and TRBJ2-6; TRBD1 matches at 8 bases. The germline CDR1 and CDR2 sequences are DFQATT and SNEGSKA (reference sequence). V dropped 6 bases and J dropped 2; count of bases not matched to a gene: 6. There are 15 residues in the CDR3. CDR3 residues: CSAPGQGTGANVLTF. The CDR3, as DNA: TGCAGTGCGCCTGGACAGGGTACTGGGGCCAACGTCCTGACTTTC.

The chain joins TRBV11-2 to TRBJ1-6; 10 nucleotides match TRBD1. The trim removed 3 bases at V and 7 bases at J, leaving 3 bases unmatched. Germline CDR1 and CDR2: SGHAT and FQNNGV. CDR3 length: 15 amino acids. The CDR3 here is CASSFPGQGNSPLHF. In nucleotides, the CDR3 is TGTGCCAGCAGCTTCCCGGGACAGGGGAATTCACCCCTCCACTTT.

In DNA form, the CDR3 reads TGTGCCAGCACCGTAAGCGGGGGCTACGAGCAGTACTTC. Translation gives CASTVSGGYEQYF. This rearrangement joins TRBV28 to TRBJ2-7; 8 positions agree with TRBD2. The CDR3 has 13 amino acids. Looked up from germline, CDR1 is MDHEN and CDR2 is SYDVKM. The ends lost 7 bases at V and 3 bases at J; junction bases unmatched: 5. The whole variable domain, filled in from reference TRBV28 and TRBJ2-7, reads DVKVTQSSRYLVKRTGEKVFLECVQDMDHENMFWYRQDPGLGLRLIYFSYDVKMKEKGDIPEGYSVSREKKERFSLILESASTNQTSMYLCASTVSGGYEQYFGPGTRLTVT.

The rearrangement uses TRBV20-1 and TRBJ2-2; a possible D gene is TRBD1 (6 bases). Germline V lookup: CDR1 DFQATT, CDR2 SNEGSKA (reference sequence). Deletions cut 3 bases from V and 4 bases from J, with 15 bases between. CDR3 length: 15 residues. The CDR3 protein is CSARGASLGTGELFF. CDR3 nucleotide sequence: TGCAGTGCTAGGGGGGCCTCACTTGGCACCGGGGAGCTGTTTTTT.

In this sample, this clonotype turned up a few times. The chain couples TRBV29-1 to TRBJ2-4; no clear D. The better agreement between TRBJ2-7 and the DNA end casts doubt on the J call. Germline lookup yields CDR1 SQVTM and CDR2 ANQGSEA. This CDR3 comprises 14 residues. DNA for the CDR3: TGCAGCGTTGATTTCTGGCGGATGGCCCACGAGCAGTACTTC. Its translation: CSVDFWRMAHEQYF.